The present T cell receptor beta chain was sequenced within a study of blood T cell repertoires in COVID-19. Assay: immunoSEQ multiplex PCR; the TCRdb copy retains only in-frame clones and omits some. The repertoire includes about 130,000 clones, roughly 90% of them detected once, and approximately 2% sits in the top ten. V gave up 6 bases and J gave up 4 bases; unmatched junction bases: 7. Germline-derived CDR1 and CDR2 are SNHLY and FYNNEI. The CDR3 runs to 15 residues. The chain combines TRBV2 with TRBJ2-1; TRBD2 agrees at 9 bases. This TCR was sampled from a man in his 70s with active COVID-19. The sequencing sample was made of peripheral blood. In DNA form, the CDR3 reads TGTGCCAGCAGCCCCCGACTAGCGGTTTACAATGAGCAGTTCTTC. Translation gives CASSPRLAVYNEQFF.